The clone carrying this T cell receptor beta chain was seen a single time. The record originates from a study of blood T cell repertoires in COVID-19. Study at large: Donors in the United States, Italy and Spain gave samples during acute or convalescent COVID-19. PBMCs, B-cell-depleted T cells, or T cells provided the cDNA or gDNA that made up the material.

Per the original data handling: For nucleated cells, counts were estimated from reference gene primer amplification. The repertoire was sequenced with immunoSEQ multiplex PCR; TCRdb's copy has only in-frame clones and lacks some. V and J calls and clone size follow that table, whereas D and trimming were derived from the DNA. The sample contains tens of thousands of clones, around 80% of which appear only once. Allocation to cohorts depended on clinical history reported by the participants. Sequenced sample: PBMCs or T cells enriched from blood (not recorded which). This receptor was taken from a woman aged 40 to 50 with acute COVID-19.

DNA of the CDR3: TGCGCCAGCAGAACTTCCCCCGGGACAGGGTACGAGCAGTACTTC. Translated, it gives CASRTSPGTGYEQYF. The chain recombines TRBV5-1 with TRBJ2-7; TRBD1 agrees at 9 bases. This CDR3 spans 15 amino acids. The V gene's germline CDR1 is SGHRS and CDR2 YFSETQ. V lost 5 bases to trimming and J lost 4 bases; unmatched junction nucleotides: 10.